One sample yielded the 6 T cell receptor beta chains listed below, sequenced in a study of blood T cells in healthy people across ages. A second PCR of 7 to 11 cycles used a sample-barcoded 5' primer and a J-beta primer mix. One entry per CDR3 protein, called by TCRdb with MiXCR from the 5' RACE reads. The sample consists of roughly 800,000 distinct CDR3 sequences, 20% to 25% of them appearing once. These data were also reused for a study on T cells of mothers and their children.

The specimen sequenced was blood. Receptors originate from a boy aged 10-17 years in good health.

Turning to this clonotype: This may come from a read error, since a much larger clone is one base off. J is TRBJ2-5 and V is TRBV6-6; TRBD2 might be the D (5 bases). CDR3 length: 12 residues. CDR1 is MNHNY and CDR2 is SVGAGI in the germline V gene (reference sequence). Trimming took 6 bases from V and 2 from J, leaving 7 bases between them. The chain's CDR3 is CASSERQETQYF. The DNA of the CDR3 is TGTGCCAGCAGCGAGCGGCAAGAGACCCAGTACTTC.

The rearrangement joins TRBV29-1 to TRBJ2-5; TRBD2 matches 8 bases. From germline, CDR1 is SQVTM and CDR2 ANQGSEA. The CDR3 runs 14 residues. V was clipped by 3 bases and J by 4 bases; unmatched bases: 7. CDR3: CSVDSREVAETQYF. CDR3 DNA sequence: TGCAGCGTTGACTCGCGGGAGGTTGCAGAGACCCAGTACTTC.

The rearrangement joins TRBV2 to TRBJ1-1; 7 bases are a match to TRBD1. The CDR3 has 13 residues. Germline CDR1 reads SNHLY; CDR2 reads FYNNEI. Trimming removed 7 bases from V and 5 bases from J; junction bases left unmatched: 7. The CDR3 DNA is TGTGCCAGCATAGGCAGGGGGGGGACTGAAGCTTTCTTT. Its translation: CASIGRGGTEAFF.

The chain employs TRBV9 and TRBJ1-4, with no clear D. V was trimmed by 2 bases and J by 0 bases, leaving 11 bases between them. Per the germline V gene, CDR1 is SGDLS and CDR2 is YYNGEE. The CDR3 is 16 residues long. CDR3 in DNA: TGTGCCAGCAGCGTTGCACAATTTGCAACTAATGAAAAACTGTTTTTT. Residues: CASSVAQFATNEKLFF.

The V gene is TRBV7-9, the J gene TRBJ1-2; D ambiguous. CDR1 and CDR2 (germline): SEHNR, FQNEAQ (reference sequence). V was clipped by 2 bases and J by 5 bases, with 12 bases between them. The CDR3 is 14 residues long. The CDR3 spells CASSLLEAAYGYTF. The CDR3 bases are TGTGCCAGCAGCTTACTTGAGGCGGCTTATGGCTACACCTTC.

This chain connects TRBV20-1 to TRBJ2-1, with TRBD1 as a possible D gene (6 bases). The J call may be mistaken, given a closer DNA end match to TRBJ2-7. The germline CDR1 and CDR2 sequences are DFQATT and SNEGSKA (reference sequence). The CDR3 is made up of 14 amino acids. In DNA form, the CDR3 reads TGCAGTGCTGGACCTATTCAGGGGACCTACGAGCAGTACTTC. Its protein product is CSAGPIQGTYEQYF.